This T cell receptor (beta chain) was documented in a study of T-cell reconstitution after alpha-beta-depleted transplantation in children (dated by TCRdb to the mid-2010s). About the full investigation: T-cell immune reconstitution after TCRalphabeta/CD19-depleted allogeneic hematopoietic cell transplantation in children was quantitatively tracked in the study by means of TCR repertoire profiling.

The treatment or condition label of this sample denotes: allogeneic hematopoietic cell transplantation with graft depleted of TCRalphabeta T cells and CD19 B cells. The children who served as transplant recipients had been given grafts of TCRalphabeta/CD19-depleted allogeneic hematopoietic cells. This clonotype was observed a few times. This clone's antigen is unknown. The input lacks base qualities; no much larger clone sits a single base away. The CDR3 numbers 17 residues from cysteine through phenylalanine. The DNA shown is the 51-base CDR3, in frame from base 1. From a lookup of the germline V gene (reference sequence), CDR1 and CDR2 are LGHDT and YNNKEL. Between the V and J ends, shortened by 2 bases and 0 bases respectively, the junction contains 16 bases. The full study reports these points: Over the following months the frequencies of hyperexpanded clones went down, and after one year T-cell counts and TCRbeta diversity were mostly credited to newly produced T cells. In some patients, high TCRbeta diversity at day 60 was attributed to recipient T cells and intrathymic progenitors that had survived conditioning. The apparently early alphabetaT-cell count recovery about two months after transplant was reportedly dependent on only several hundred rapidly expanded clones derived from non-depleted graft cells.

Libraries came from PCR. These reads were obtained on an Illumina HiSeq 2500. TCR libraries were prepared with molecular barcoding, using unique molecular identifiers to normalize TCRbeta repertoire quantification. TCRdb ran its own pipeline on the public reads, namely fastp trimming at Q25 and MiXCR clone calling, and kept in-frame beta chains. Every distinct CDR3 protein forms one entry, paired with its most common genes and DNA. The sample yields around 500,000 distinct CDR3 sequences; 23% were counted once. The ten largest account for 14% of the sample. This specimen was PBMCs, mostly from graft donor cells, taken 360 days after TCRalphabeta/CD19-depleted stem cell transplant. The receptor was isolated from a boy in the first two years of life who had a stem cell transplant for acute myeloid leukemia, so the T cells may come from the graft donor. The V and J genes are TRBV3-1 and TRBJ1-2; TRBD1 is a weak D gene call, 5 bases matching. The nucleotide sequence is TGTGCCAGCAGCCAATGGGGGGTCTCCCGTTCTAACTATGGCTACACCTTC. Its protein is CASSQWGVSRSNYGYTF.